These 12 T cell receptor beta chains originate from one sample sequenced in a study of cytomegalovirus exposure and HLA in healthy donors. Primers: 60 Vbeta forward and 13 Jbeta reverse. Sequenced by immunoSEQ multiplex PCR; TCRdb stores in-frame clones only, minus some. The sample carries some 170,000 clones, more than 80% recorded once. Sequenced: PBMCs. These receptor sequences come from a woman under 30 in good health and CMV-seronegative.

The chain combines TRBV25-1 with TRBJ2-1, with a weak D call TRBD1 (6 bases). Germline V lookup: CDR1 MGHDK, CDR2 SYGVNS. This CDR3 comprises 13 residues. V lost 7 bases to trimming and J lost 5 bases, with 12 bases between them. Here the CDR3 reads CASNDDRHNEQFF. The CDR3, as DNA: TGTGCCAGCAACGATGACAGGCACAATGAGCAGTTCTTC.

The CDR3 nucleotides are TGTGCCAGCCGGAAGCGGGAGGGCTACGAGCAGTACTTC. It encodes CASRKREGYEQYF. This chain links TRBV10-3 with TRBJ2-7; TRBD2 aligns across 10 bases. CDR1 and CDR2 (germline): ENHRY, SYGVKD. Trimming at V came to 10 bases and at J to 3 bases, leaving 6 bases not matched to a gene. The CDR3 length is 13 residues.

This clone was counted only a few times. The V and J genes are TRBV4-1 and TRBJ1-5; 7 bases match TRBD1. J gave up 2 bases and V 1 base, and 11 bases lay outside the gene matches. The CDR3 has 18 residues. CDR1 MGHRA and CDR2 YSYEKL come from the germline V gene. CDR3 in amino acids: CASSQGGSLTGGNQPQHF. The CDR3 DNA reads TGCGCCAGCAGCCAAGGGGGGAGCCTAACAGGGGGCAATCAGCCCCAGCATTTT.

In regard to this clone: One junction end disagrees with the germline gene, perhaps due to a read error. The CDR3 reads CSSRIHRGRPEETQYF. In nucleotides, the CDR3 is TGTTCCAGCAGGATACACAGGGGGCGACCCGAAGAGACCCAGTACTTC. The V gene is TRBV7-9, the J gene TRBJ2-5; 9 nucleotides agree with TRBD1. CDR1 is SEHNR, CDR2 FQNEAQ, per germline (reference sequence). This CDR3 contains 16 residues.

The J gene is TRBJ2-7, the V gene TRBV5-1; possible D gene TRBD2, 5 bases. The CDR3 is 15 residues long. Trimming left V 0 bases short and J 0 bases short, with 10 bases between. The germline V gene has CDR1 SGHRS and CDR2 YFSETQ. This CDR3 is CASSLAGWTSYEQYF. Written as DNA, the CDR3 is TGCGCCAGCAGCTTGGCGGGGTGGACCTCCTACGAGCAGTACTTC.

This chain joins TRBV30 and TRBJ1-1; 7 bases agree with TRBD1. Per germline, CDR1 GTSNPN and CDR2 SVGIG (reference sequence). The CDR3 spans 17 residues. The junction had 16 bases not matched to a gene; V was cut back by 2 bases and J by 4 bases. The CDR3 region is CAWSPSVDRWGGTEAFF. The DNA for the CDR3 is TGTGCCTGGAGTCCATCCGTGGACAGGTGGGGAGGCACTGAAGCTTTCTTT.

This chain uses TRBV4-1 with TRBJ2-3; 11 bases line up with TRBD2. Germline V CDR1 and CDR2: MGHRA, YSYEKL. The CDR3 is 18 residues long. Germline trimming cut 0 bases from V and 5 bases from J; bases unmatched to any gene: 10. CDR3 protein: CASSQDWATSGEKDTQYF. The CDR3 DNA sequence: TGCGCCAGCAGCCAAGATTGGGCGACTAGCGGGGAAAAAGATACGCAGTATTTT.

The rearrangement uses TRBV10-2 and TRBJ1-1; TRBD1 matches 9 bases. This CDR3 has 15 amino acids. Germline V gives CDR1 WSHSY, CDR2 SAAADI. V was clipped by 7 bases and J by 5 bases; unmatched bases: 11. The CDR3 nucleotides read TGCGCCAGCACTCTTATACAGGGGGCGGAAACTGAAGCTTTCTTT. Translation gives CASTLIQGAETEAFF.

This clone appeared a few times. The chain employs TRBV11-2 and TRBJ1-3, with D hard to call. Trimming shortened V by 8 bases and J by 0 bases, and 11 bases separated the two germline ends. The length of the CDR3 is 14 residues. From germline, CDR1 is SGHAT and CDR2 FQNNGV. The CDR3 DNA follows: TGTGCCAGCGCCCTCGGTTTCTCTGGAAACACCATATATTTT. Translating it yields CASALGFSGNTIYF.

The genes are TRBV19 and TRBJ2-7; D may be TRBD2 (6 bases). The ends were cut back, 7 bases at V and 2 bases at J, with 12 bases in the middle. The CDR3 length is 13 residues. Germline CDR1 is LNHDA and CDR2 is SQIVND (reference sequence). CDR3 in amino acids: CASKSGGTYEQYF. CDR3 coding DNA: TGTGCCAGTAAAAGCGGAGGGACCTACGAGCAGTACTTC.

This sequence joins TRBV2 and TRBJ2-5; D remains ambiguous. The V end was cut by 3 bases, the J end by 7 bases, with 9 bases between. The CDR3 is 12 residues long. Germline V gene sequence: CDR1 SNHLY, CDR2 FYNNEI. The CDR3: CASSDLVGTQYF. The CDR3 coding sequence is TGTGCCAGCAGTGACCTAGTAGGGACCCAGTACTTC.

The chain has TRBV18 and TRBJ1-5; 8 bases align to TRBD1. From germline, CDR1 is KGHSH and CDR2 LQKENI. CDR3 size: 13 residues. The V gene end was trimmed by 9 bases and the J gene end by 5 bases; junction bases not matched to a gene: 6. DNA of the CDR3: TGTGCCAGTTCGACAGGGGAGCATCAGCCCCAGCATTTT. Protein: CASSTGEHQPQHF.